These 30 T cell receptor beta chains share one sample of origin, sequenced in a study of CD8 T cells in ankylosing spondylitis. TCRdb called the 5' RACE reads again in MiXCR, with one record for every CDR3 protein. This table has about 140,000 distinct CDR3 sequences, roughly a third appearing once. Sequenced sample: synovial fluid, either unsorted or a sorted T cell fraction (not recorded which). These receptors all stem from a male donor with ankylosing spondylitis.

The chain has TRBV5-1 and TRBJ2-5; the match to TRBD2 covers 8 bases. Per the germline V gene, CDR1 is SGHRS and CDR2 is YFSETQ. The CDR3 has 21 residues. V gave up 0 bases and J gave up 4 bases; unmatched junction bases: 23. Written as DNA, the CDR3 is TGCGCCAGCAGCTTGGAGGGCGGCAGGGAGTACGACGGGGGGGAGTCAGAGACCCAGTACTTC. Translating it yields CASSLEGGREYDGGESETQYF.

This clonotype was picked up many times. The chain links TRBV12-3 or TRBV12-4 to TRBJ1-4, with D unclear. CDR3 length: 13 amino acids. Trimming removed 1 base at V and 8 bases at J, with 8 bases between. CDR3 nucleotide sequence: TGTGCCAGCAGTTTAGGGGGAAAAGAAAAACTGTTTTTT. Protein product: CASSLGGKEKLFF.

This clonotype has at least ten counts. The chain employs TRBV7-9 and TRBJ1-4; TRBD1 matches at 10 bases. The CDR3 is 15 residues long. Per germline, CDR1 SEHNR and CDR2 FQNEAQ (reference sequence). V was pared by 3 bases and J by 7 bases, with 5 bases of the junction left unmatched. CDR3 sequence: CASSLGQGMVEKLFF. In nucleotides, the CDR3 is TGTGCCAGCAGCTTGGGACAGGGGATGGTTGAAAAACTGTTTTTT.

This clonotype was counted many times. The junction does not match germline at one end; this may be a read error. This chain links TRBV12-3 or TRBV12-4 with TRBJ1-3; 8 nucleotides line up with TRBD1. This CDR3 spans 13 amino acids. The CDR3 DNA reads TGTGCCAGCAGGCAGGGGGCTGGAGACACCATATATTTT. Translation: CASRQGAGDTIYF.

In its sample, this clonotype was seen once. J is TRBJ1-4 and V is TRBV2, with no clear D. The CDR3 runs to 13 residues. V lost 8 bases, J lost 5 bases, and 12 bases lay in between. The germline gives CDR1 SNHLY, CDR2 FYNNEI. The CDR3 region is CASLAQLNEKLFF. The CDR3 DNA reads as TGTGCCAGCCTTGCCCAATTAAATGAAAAACTGTTTTTT.

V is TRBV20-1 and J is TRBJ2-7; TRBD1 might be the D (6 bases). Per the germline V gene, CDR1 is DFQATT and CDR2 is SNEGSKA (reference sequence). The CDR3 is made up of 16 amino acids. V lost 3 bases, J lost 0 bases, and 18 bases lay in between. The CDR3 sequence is CSASLRGKRSSYEQYF. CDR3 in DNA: TGCAGTGCTAGTTTGAGGGGGAAGCGGAGCTCCTACGAGCAGTACTTC.

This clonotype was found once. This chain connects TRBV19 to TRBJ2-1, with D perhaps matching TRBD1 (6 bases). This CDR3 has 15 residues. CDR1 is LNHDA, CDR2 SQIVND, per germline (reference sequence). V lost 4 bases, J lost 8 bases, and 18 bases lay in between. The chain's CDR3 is CASSKPGTPRDEQFF. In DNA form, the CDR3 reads TGTGCCAGTAGTAAGCCCGGGACACCCCGTGATGAGCAGTTCTTC.

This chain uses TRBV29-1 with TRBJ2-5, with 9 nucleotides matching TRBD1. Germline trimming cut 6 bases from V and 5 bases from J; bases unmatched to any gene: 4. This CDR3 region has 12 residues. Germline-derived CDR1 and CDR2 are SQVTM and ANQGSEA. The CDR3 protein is CSVATGGETQYF. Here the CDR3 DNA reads TGCAGCGTGGCGACAGGGGGTGAGACCCAGTACTTC.

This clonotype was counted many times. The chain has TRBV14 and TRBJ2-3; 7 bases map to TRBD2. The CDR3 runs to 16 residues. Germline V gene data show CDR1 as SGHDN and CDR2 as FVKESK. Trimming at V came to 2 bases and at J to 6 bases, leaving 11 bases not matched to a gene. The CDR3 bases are TGTGCCAGCAGCCAAACCACCATCGTCGGGGGGGATACGCAGTATTTT. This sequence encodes CASSQTTIVGGDTQYF. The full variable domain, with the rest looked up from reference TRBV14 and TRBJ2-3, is EAGVTQFPSHSVIEKGQTVTLRCDPISGHDNLYWYRRVMGKEIKFLLHFVKESKQDESGMPNNRFLAERTGGTYSTLKVQPAELEDSGVYFCASSQTTIVGGDTQYFGPGTRLTVL.

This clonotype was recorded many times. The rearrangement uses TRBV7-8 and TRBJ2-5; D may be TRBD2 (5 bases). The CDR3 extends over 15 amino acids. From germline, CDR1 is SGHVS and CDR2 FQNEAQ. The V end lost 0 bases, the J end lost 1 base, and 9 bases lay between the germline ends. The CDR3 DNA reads TGTGCCAGCAGCTTAGCGGGGAGTACCCAAGAGACCCAGTACTTC. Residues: CASSLAGSTQETQYF.

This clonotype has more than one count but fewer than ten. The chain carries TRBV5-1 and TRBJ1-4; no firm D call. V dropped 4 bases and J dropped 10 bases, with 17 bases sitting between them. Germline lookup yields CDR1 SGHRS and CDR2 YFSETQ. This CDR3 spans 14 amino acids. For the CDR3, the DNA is TGCGCCAGCAGCCAGACCTGGGGTTATGGAAAACTGTTTTTT. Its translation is CASSQTWGYGKLFF.

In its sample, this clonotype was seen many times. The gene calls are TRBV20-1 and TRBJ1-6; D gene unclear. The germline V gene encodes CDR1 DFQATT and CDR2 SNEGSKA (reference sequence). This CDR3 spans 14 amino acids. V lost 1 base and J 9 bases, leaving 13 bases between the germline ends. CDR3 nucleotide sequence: TGCAGTGCTAGAGTGGACTCTGGCGGTTCACCCCTCCACTTT. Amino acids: CSARVDSGGSPLHF.

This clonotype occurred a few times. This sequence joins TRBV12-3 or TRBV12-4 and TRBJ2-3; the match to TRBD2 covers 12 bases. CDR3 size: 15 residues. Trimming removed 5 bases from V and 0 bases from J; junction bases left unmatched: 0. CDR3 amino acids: CASSGTSGSTDTQYF. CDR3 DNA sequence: TGTGCCAGCAGTGGGACTAGCGGGAGCACAGATACGCAGTATTTT.

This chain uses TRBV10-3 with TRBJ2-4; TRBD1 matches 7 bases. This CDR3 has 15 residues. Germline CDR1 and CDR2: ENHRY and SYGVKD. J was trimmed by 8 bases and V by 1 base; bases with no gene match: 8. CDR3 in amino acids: CAISELTGKGYIQYF. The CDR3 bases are TGTGCCATCAGTGAGTTGACAGGGAAGGGATACATTCAGTACTTC.

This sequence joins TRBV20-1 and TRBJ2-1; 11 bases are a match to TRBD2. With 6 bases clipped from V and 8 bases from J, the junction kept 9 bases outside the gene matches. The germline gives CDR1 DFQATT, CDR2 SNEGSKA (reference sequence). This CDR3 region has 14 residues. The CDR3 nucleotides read TGCAGTGCACTGACTAGCGGGGCCATCCATGAGCAGTTCTTC. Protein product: CSALTSGAIHEQFF.

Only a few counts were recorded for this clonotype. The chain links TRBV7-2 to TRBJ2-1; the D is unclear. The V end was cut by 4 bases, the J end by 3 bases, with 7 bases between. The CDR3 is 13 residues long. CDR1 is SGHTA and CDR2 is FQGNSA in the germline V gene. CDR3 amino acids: CASSSYIYNEQFF. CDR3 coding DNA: TGTGCCAGCAGCTCCTACATCTACAATGAGCAGTTCTTC.

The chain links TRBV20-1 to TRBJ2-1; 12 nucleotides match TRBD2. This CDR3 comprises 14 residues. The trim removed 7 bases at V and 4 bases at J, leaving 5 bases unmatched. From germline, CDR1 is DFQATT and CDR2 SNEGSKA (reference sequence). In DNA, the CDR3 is TGCAGTGTGATCGGACTAGCGGGGTACAATGAGCAGTTCTTC. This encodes CSVIGLAGYNEQFF.

The CDR3 is CSATSSGGTDTQYF. The CDR3 DNA reads TGCAGTGCTACTTCTAGCGGGGGCACAGATACGCAGTATTTT. This chain links TRBV20-1 with TRBJ2-3; 9 bases agree with TRBD2. Trimming cost V 4 bases and J 1 base; bases outside gene matches: 3. Germline CDR1 and CDR2: DFQATT and SNEGSKA (reference sequence). The CDR3 totals 14 residues.

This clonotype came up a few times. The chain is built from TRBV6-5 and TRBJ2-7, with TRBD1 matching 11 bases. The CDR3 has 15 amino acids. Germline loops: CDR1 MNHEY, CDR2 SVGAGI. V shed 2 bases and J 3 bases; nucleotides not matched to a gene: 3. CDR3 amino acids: CASSYAGTGGYEQYF. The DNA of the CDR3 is TGTGCCAGCAGTTACGCCGGGACAGGGGGCTACGAGCAGTACTTC.

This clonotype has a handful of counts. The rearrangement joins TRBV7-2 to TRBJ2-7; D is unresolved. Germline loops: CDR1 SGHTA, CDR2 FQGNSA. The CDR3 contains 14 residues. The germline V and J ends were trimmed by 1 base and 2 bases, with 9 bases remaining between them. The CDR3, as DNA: TGTGCCAGCAGCTTAGATCTTGGAGCCTACGAGCAGTACTTC. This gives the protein CASSLDLGAYEQYF. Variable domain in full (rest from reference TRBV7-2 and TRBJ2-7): GAGVSQSPSNKVTEKGKDVELRCDPISGHTALYWYRQSLGQGLEFLIYFQGNSAPDKSGLPSDRFSAERTGGSVSTLTIQRTQQEDSAVYLCASSLDLGAYEQYFGPGTRLTVT.

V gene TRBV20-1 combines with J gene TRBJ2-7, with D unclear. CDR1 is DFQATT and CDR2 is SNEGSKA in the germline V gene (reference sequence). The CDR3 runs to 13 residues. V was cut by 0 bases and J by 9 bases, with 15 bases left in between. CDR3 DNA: TGCAGTGCTAGAGATCGTGGCGGTTGGGTGCAGTACTTC. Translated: CSARDRGGWVQYF.

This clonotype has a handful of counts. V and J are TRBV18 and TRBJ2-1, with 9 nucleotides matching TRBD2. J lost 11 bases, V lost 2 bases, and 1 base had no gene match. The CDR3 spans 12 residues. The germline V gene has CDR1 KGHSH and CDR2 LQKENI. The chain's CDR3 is CASSPTSGQQFF. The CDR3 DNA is TGTGCCAGCTCACCAACTAGCGGGCAGCAGTTCTTC.

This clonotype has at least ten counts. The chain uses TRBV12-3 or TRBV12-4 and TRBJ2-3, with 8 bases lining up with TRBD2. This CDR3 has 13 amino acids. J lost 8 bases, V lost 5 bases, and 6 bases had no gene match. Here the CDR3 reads CASSTGGSFTQYF. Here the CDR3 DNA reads TGTGCCAGCAGTACGGGGGGGTCTTTTACGCAGTATTTT.

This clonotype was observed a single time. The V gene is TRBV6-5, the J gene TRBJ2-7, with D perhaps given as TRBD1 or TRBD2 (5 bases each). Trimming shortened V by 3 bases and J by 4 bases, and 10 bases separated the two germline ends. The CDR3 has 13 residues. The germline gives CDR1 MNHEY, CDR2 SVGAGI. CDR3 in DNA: TGTGCCAGCAGTTATGGGGGTAGTTACGAGCAGTACTTC. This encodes CASSYGGSYEQYF.

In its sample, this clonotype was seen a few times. As DNA, the CDR3 is TGTGCCAGCAGCGCGGCAGGGGGCGCAAACTATGGCTACACCTTC. Its protein product is CASSAAGGANYGYTF. This chain connects TRBV5-6 to TRBJ1-2; TRBD1 aligns across 8 bases. From germline, CDR1 is SGHDT and CDR2 YYEEEE. Trimming removed 4 bases from V and 2 bases from J; junction bases left unmatched: 7. There are 15 residues in the CDR3.

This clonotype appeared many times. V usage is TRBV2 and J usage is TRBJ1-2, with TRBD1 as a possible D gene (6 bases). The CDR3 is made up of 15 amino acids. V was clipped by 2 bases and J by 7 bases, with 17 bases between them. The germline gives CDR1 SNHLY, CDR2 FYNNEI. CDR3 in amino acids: CASSERVSTGGGYTF. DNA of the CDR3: TGTGCCAGCAGTGAAAGAGTTTCGACAGGTGGTGGCTACACCTTC.

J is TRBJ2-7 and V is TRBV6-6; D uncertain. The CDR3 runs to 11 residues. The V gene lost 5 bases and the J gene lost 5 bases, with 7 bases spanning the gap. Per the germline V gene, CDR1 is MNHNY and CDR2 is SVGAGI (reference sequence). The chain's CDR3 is CASSRRDEQYF. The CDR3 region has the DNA TGTGCCAGCAGTCGACGGGACGAGCAGTACTTC.

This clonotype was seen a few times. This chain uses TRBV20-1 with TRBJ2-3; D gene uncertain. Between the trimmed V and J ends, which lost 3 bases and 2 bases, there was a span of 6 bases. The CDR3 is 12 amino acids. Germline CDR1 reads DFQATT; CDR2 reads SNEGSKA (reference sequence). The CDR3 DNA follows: TGCAGTGCTAGTCCTGACACAGATACGCAGTATTTT. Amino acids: CSASPDTDTQYF.

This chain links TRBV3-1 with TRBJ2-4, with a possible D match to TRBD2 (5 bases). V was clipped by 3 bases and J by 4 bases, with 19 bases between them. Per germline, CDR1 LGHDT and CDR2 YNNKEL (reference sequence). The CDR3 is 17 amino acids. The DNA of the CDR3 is TGTGCCAGCAGCCAGCCCGAGACGGGAAGGAGAAAAAACATTCAGTACTTC. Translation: CASSQPETGRRKNIQYF. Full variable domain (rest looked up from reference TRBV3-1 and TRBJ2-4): DTAVSQTPKYLVTQMGNDKSIKCEQNLGHDTMYWYKQDSKKFLKIMFSYNNKELIINETVPNRFSPKSPDKAHLNLHINSLELGDSAVYFCASSQPETGRRKNIQYFGAGTRLSVL.

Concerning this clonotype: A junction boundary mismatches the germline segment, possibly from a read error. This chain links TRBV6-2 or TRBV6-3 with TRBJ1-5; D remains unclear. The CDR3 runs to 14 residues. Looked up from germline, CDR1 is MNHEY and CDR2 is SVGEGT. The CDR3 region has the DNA TGTGCCAGCAGTTACAAGGGTAGCAATCAGCCTCAGCATTTT. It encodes CASSYKGSNQPQHF.